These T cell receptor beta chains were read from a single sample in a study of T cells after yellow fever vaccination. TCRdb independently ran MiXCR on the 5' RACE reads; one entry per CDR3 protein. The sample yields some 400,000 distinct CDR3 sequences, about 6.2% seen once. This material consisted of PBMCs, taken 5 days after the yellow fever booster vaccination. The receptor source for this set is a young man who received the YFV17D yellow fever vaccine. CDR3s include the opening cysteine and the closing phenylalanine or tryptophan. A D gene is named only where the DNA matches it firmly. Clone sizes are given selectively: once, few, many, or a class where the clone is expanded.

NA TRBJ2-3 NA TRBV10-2 TGCGCCAGCAGTGACCCCAGTGTGGTTTTGGGGACAGATACGCAGTATTTT CASSDPSVVLGTDTQYF
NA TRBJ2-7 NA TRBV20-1 TGCAGTGCTAGAGATTCGGGACACCCAAACTACGAGCAGTACTTC CSARDSGHPNYEQYF
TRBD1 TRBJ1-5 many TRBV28 TGTGCCAGCAGTTCGGGACAGGGGCCTTATAGCAATCAGCCCCAGCATTTT CASSSGQGPYSNQPQHF
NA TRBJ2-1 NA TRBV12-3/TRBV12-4 TGTGCCAGCAGACACAATGAGCAGTTCTTC CASRHNEQFF
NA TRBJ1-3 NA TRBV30 TGTGCCTGGAGTGTATACGGCCCAGGTCGACCTGGAAACACCATATATTTT CAWSVYGPGRPGNTIYF
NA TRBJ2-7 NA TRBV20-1 TGCAGTGCTAGAGTATCTGAGAGCTCCTACGAGCAGTACTTC CSARVSESSYEQYF
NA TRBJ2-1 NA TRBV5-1 TGCGCCAGCAGCTTGGTTTGGGGTTTTGAGCAGTTCTTC CASSLVWGFEQFF
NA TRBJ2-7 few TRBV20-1 TGCAGTGCTATCCCAAGGGGGTACGAGCAGTACTTC CSAIPRGYEQYF
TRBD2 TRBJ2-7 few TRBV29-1 TGCAGCGTGTTAGGGGAGGGCCGGGGCGAGCAGTACTTC CSVLGEGRGEQYF
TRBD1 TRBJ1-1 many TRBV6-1 TGTGCCAGCAGTGAAGCTGGACAGGGGAGGACTGAAGCTTTCTTT CASSEAGQGRTEAFF
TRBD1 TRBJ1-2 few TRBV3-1 TGTGCCAGCAGCCACGGGACAGTTGTCGGGGCCTATGGCTACACCTTC CASSHGTVVGAYGYTF